This T cell receptor beta chain was obtained from a study of human T cells and chemical hapten exposure. Study background: Yields of TCR per sample differed, chiefly owing to small differences in pooled library volume.

Findings and caveats of the study: TCRs at high frequency, those above 1 in 1000, did not change with DPC sensitization.

This clonotype has just a few counts. Its antigen is unidentified. TCRdb independently ran MiXCR on the RACE reads; one entry per CDR3 protein. The sample yields 100,000 to 150,000 distinct CDR3 sequences, about 8.2% seen once. Regarding time point: healthy volunteer bleed at 2 weeks. Total RNA came from unfractionated whole blood. In germline, CDR1 is SGHVS, CDR2 FQNEAQ. The ends were cut back, 1 base at V and 2 bases at J, with 12 bases in the middle. This CDR3 comprises 16 residues. The sample was whole blood. This sequence originates from a male donor in good health. Some clones in this sample may be carry-over from other donors' samples. V usage is TRBV7-8 and J usage is TRBJ2-1; possibly TRBD2 for D (7 bases). DNA for the CDR3: TGTGCCAGCAGCTTAGACACGGGGGGCGCCTACAATGAGCAGTTCTTC. The encoded protein is CASSLDTGGAYNEQFF.